These T cell receptor beta chains were read from a single sample in a study of blood T cell repertoires in COVID-19. This table comes from immunoSEQ multiplex PCR, and its TCRdb copy is limited to in-frame clones, with some not included. Among a few hundred thousand clones listed, around 87% were seen once. Sequencing input: peripheral blood. These receptors came from a woman younger than 45 who had recovered from COVID-19. The CDR3 runs from the conserved cysteine through the conserved F or W. The D gene is left open where the match is weak. Not every row has a clone size; where given, it reads once, few, many or a size class.

clone_size: NA; j_call: TRBJ2-7; v_call: TRBV4-2; d_call: NA; cdr3_aa: CASSQGVTANYEQYF; cdr3_nt: TGTGCCAGCAGCCAAGGGGTGACAGCCAACTACGAGCAGTACTTC
clone_size: NA; j_call: TRBJ1-1; v_call: TRBV6-5; d_call: NA; cdr3_aa: CASSRGTEAFF; cdr3_nt: TGTGCCAGCAGTCGAGGCACTGAAGCTTTCTTT
clone_size: NA; j_call: TRBJ1-1; v_call: TRBV5-1; d_call: NA; cdr3_aa: CASSFGRQGTEAFF; cdr3_nt: TGCGCCAGCAGCTTCGGACGGCAGGGGACTGAAGCTTTCTTT
clone_size: few; j_call: TRBJ2-7; v_call: TRBV11-2; d_call: TRBD1; cdr3_aa: CASSSISDRAGQYF; cdr3_nt: TGTGCCAGCAGCTCAATATCGGACAGGGCCGGGCAGTACTTC
clone_size: NA; j_call: TRBJ1-2; v_call: TRBV28; d_call: TRBD1; cdr3_aa: CASRLGTAYGYTF; cdr3_nt: TGTGCCAGCAGACTAGGGACAGCCTATGGCTACACCTTC
clone_size: NA; j_call: TRBJ2-3; v_call: TRBV5-4; d_call: TRBD2; cdr3_aa: CASSLLGYSGIDTDTQYF; cdr3_nt: TGTGCCAGCAGCTTGTTAGGTTATAGCGGGATCGACACAGATACGCAGTATTTT
clone_size: NA; j_call: TRBJ1-3; v_call: TRBV7-9; d_call: NA; cdr3_aa: CASIPSEVYSGNTIYF; cdr3_nt: TGTGCCAGCATCCCAAGTGAGGTATACTCTGGAAACACCATATATTTT
clone_size: NA; j_call: TRBJ2-5; v_call: TRBV2; d_call: TRBD2; cdr3_aa: CASSEIGTTQTQYF; cdr3_nt: TGTGCCAGCAGTGAAATCGGGACTACCCAGACCCAGTACTTC
clone_size: NA; j_call: TRBJ1-2; v_call: TRBV3-1/TRBV3-2; d_call: NA; cdr3_aa: CASSQDGVGTGSNGYTF; cdr3_nt: TGTGCCAGCAGCCAAGATGGGGTGGGAACAGGTTCGAATGGCTACACCTTC
clone_size: NA; j_call: TRBJ1-4; v_call: TRBV7-2; d_call: TRBD1; cdr3_aa: CASSSRPGQGPEKLFF; cdr3_nt: TGTGCCAGCAGCTCTAGACCGGGACAGGGTCCCGAAAAACTGTTTTTT
clone_size: NA; j_call: TRBJ2-5; v_call: TRBV11-2; d_call: TRBD2; cdr3_aa: CASSLPLPAGGGETQYF; cdr3_nt: TGTGCCAGCAGCTTACCCCTCCCAGCGGGAGGGGGAGAGACCCAGTACTTC
clone_size: NA; j_call: TRBJ1-3; v_call: TRBV6-5; d_call: NA; cdr3_aa: CASSYKREGNTIYF; cdr3_nt: TGTGCCAGCAGTTACAAGAGGGAGGGAAACACCATATATTTT
clone_size: NA; j_call: TRBJ1-4; v_call: TRBV28; d_call: NA; cdr3_aa: CASSLGGEWAEKLFF; cdr3_nt: TGTGCCAGCAGTTTAGGCGGGGAGTGGGCTGAAAAACTGTTTTTT
clone_size: NA; j_call: TRBJ2-5; v_call: TRBV19; d_call: TRBD2; cdr3_aa: CASSIFGGDQETQYF; cdr3_nt: TGTGCCAGTAGTATCTTCGGGGGGGACCAAGAGACCCAGTACTTC
clone_size: NA; j_call: TRBJ1-1; v_call: TRBV6-6; d_call: NA; cdr3_aa: CASSYERVNTEAFF; cdr3_nt: TGTGCCAGCAGCTACGAACGGGTGAACACTGAAGCTTTCTTT
clone_size: NA; j_call: TRBJ2-3; v_call: TRBV9; d_call: NA; cdr3_aa: CASSVASGSDTQYF; cdr3_nt: TGTGCCAGCAGCGTAGCTTCGGGGTCAGATACGCAGTATTTT
clone_size: NA; j_call: TRBJ2-1; v_call: TRBV30; d_call: NA; cdr3_aa: CAWNGGLVNEQFF; cdr3_nt: TGTGCCTGGAACGGGGGTTTGGTAAATGAGCAGTTCTTC
clone_size: NA; j_call: TRBJ2-5; v_call: TRBV13; d_call: TRBD2; cdr3_aa: CASSLAGTSGGGETQYF; cdr3_nt: TGTGCCAGCAGCCTTGCCGGGACTAGCGGGGGGGGTGAGACCCAGTACTTC
clone_size: few; j_call: TRBJ1-2; v_call: TRBV4-3; d_call: NA; cdr3_aa: CASSQDPRGYYGYTF; cdr3_nt: TGCGCCAGCAGCCAAGATCCTCGGGGGTACTATGGCTACACCTTC
clone_size: NA; j_call: TRBJ2-5; v_call: TRBV10-3; d_call: NA; cdr3_aa: CAISEEIQETQYF; cdr3_nt: TGTGCCATCAGTGAGGAGATACAAGAGACCCAGTACTTC
clone_size: NA; j_call: TRBJ2-3; v_call: TRBV5-4; d_call: TRBD1; cdr3_aa: CASSLSQQGVASF; cdr3_nt: TGTGCCAGCAGCTTGAGTCAACAGGGGGTTGCAAGCTTT
clone_size: few; j_call: TRBJ1-1; v_call: TRBV18; d_call: TRBD1; cdr3_aa: CASSDRGLTEAFF; cdr3_nt: TGTGCCAGCTCCGACAGGGGGCTCACTGAAGCTTTCTTT
clone_size: NA; j_call: TRBJ2-5; v_call: TRBV12-5; d_call: NA; cdr3_aa: CASGSGLQETQYF; cdr3_nt: TGTGCTAGTGGCTCAGGACTTCAAGAGACCCAGTACTTC
clone_size: NA; j_call: TRBJ2-7; v_call: TRBV19; d_call: TRBD1; cdr3_aa: CASSFLGGNSYEQYF; cdr3_nt: TGTGCCAGTAGTTTCCTAGGGGGCAACTCCTACGAGCAGTACTTC
clone_size: NA; j_call: TRBJ2-7; v_call: TRBV5-1; d_call: NA; cdr3_aa: CASSLGYGKRYEQYF; cdr3_nt: TGCGCCAGCAGCTTGGGGTACGGGAAGAGATACGAGCAGTACTTC
clone_size: NA; j_call: TRBJ1-1; v_call: TRBV7-9; d_call: NA; cdr3_aa: CASSYQGGAEAFF; cdr3_nt: TGTGCCAGCAGTTATCAGGGTGGCGCTGAAGCTTTCTTT
clone_size: NA; j_call: TRBJ2-7; v_call: TRBV27; d_call: NA; cdr3_aa: CASRGLTFSYEQYF; cdr3_nt: TGTGCCAGCAGGGGCCTAACCTTCTCCTACGAGCAGTACTTC
clone_size: NA; j_call: TRBJ2-2; v_call: TRBV4-3; d_call: TRBD2; cdr3_aa: CASSQTTGTKTGELFF; cdr3_nt: TGCGCCAGCAGCCAAACGACCGGGACTAAAACCGGGGAGCTGTTTTTT
clone_size: NA; j_call: TRBJ1-4; v_call: TRBV7-9; d_call: TRBD1; cdr3_aa: CASSSGQGGEKLFF; cdr3_nt: TGTGCCAGCAGCTCCGGACAGGGCGGAGAAAAACTGTTTTTT
clone_size: NA; j_call: TRBJ2-1; v_call: TRBV9; d_call: NA; cdr3_aa: CASSFLTGTRYNEQFF; cdr3_nt: TGTGCCAGCAGCTTTCTGACAGGGACTAGGTACAATGAGCAGTTCTTC
clone_size: NA; j_call: TRBJ1-4; v_call: TRBV3-1/TRBV3-2; d_call: NA; cdr3_aa: CASSRGQSNEKLFF; cdr3_nt: TGTGCCAGCAGCCGCGGACAGTCTAATGAAAAACTGTTTTTT
clone_size: NA; j_call: TRBJ2-1; v_call: TRBV11-2; d_call: NA; cdr3_aa: CASSVYGGSYNEQFF; cdr3_nt: TGTGCCAGCAGCGTATACGGGGGATCCTACAATGAGCAGTTCTTC
clone_size: NA; j_call: TRBJ2-5; v_call: TRBV5-5; d_call: NA; cdr3_aa: CASSFRGAFQETQYF; cdr3_nt: TGTGCCAGCAGCTTCCGCGGAGCCTTCCAAGAGACCCAGTACTTC
clone_size: many; j_call: TRBJ1-1; v_call: TRBV7-9; d_call: NA; cdr3_aa: CASSSRTDGTEAFF; cdr3_nt: TGTGCCAGCAGCAGCCGGACAGACGGTACTGAAGCTTTCTTT
clone_size: NA; j_call: TRBJ1-6; v_call: TRBV7-9; d_call: NA; cdr3_aa: CASSFDRYNSPLHF; cdr3_nt: TGTGCCAGCAGCTTCGACAGGTACAATTCACCCCTCCACTTT
clone_size: NA; j_call: TRBJ2-1; v_call: TRBV9; d_call: TRBD2; cdr3_aa: CASSVVAGSYNEQFF; cdr3_nt: TGTGCCAGCAGCGTAGTAGCGGGCTCCTACAATGAGCAGTTCTTC
clone_size: NA; j_call: TRBJ2-2; v_call: TRBV29-1; d_call: TRBD2; cdr3_aa: CSVSLGGYTGELFF; cdr3_nt: TGCAGCGTTTCCCTGGGGGGGTACACCGGGGAGCTGTTTTTT
clone_size: NA; j_call: TRBJ1-2; v_call: TRBV20-1; d_call: TRBD1; cdr3_aa: CSARPTGDYTF; cdr3_nt: TGCAGTGCTCGACCGACAGGGGACTACACCTTC
clone_size: once; j_call: TRBJ2-7; v_call: TRBV6-2/TRBV6-3; d_call: TRBD2; cdr3_aa: CASSKTGTSREQYF; cdr3_nt: TGTGCCAGCAGTAAAACGGGGACTAGCCGCGAGCAGTACTTC
clone_size: NA; j_call: TRBJ2-1; v_call: TRBV4-3; d_call: TRBD2; cdr3_aa: CASSQESASGSYNEQFF; cdr3_nt: TGCGCCAGCAGCCAAGAGTCGGCTAGCGGCTCCTACAATGAGCAGTTCTTC
clone_size: NA; j_call: TRBJ2-7; v_call: TRBV5-4; d_call: TRBD2; cdr3_aa: CASSPSGAATYEQYF; cdr3_nt: TGTGCCAGCAGCCCAAGCGGGGCCGCTACTTACGAGCAGTACTTC
clone_size: NA; j_call: TRBJ2-2; v_call: TRBV2; d_call: NA; cdr3_aa: CASRYSGELFF; cdr3_nt: TGTGCCAGCAGATACTCCGGGGAGCTGTTTTTT
clone_size: NA; j_call: TRBJ2-3; v_call: TRBV4-2; d_call: TRBD2; cdr3_aa: CASSQQPPREGQDTQYF; cdr3_nt: TGTGCCAGCAGCCAACAACCCCCCCGGGAGGGCCAGGATACGCAGTATTTT